This T cell receptor beta chain comes out of a study of blood T cell repertoires in COVID-19 (dated by TCRdb to the early 2020s). Describing the broader study: Samples covering the acute and convalescent phases of COVID-19 were provided by collaborators in the United States, Italy and Spain. The prospective study material was composed of cDNA or gDNA derived from T cells, B-cell-depleted T cells, or PBMCs. Deeply sampled blood TCRbeta repertoires from subjects exposed to, actively infected with, or recovered from COVID-19 were included in the dataset. The repertoires were released in a freely available public database intended as a resource for research on the immune response to SARS-CoV-2. Samples came from the ongoing ImmuneRACE study (first 160 participants) plus 1,254 subjects from 6 global collaborators. The sample metadata nearly always contained a de-identified subject ID, COVID-19 status, age in years and sex. HLA class I and class II types, where available, came from metadata supplied by the sample provider rather than from assay-based typing.

Comment on this clone: The antigen it binds to is not known. Base-call qualities are not available, and no considerably larger clone is one nucleotide away.

Summary of the overall study and its limitations: The amount of clinical and demographic metadata varied by source and participant and was provided uncurated.

The collaborating institutions used their own protocols to collect whole blood in K2EDTA tubes. For TCRbeta analysis, collaborators shipped samples as frozen whole blood, isolated PBMCs, or DNA extracted from either of those sample types. The germline V and J ends show losses of 0 bases and 4 bases respectively, and no gene match explains 9 bases of the junction. CDR1 and CDR2 are read off the germline V gene as SGDLS and YYNGEE. From the cysteine up to the phenylalanine, the CDR3 has a length of 17 residues. Only the CDR3 DNA stays, 51 bases, in frame from base 1. TCRbeta CDR3 regions were amplified from genomic DNA using the immunoSEQ Assay, a bias-controlled multiplex PCR. The authors' analysis ran thus. Nucleated cell counts per sample were estimated from amplification of reference gene primers within the assay. To quantify the absolute abundance of each unique TCRbeta CDR3 rearrangement, sequence reads were collapsed and filtered. Productive Simpson clonality was computed per sample as the square root of Simpson's diversity index over productive rearrangements. TCRdb stores this immuneACCESS table with in-frame sequences only. Part of the clones is absent; in the studies checked, under half of the shortfall reflects unresolved V genes, and no reason is known for the rest. V and J calls and clone size are copied from that table; D and trimming were computed from the DNA. The sample data list about 200,000 clones, and over 80% of these were observed just once. Jointly, the top ten make up around 26% of the sample.

The sequencing sample was made of peripheral blood. This receptor chain uses TRBV9 and TRBJ2-2, with 7 central nucleotides matching TRBD1. The origin of this receptor is a man in his forties with acute or convalescent COVID-19. Here the CDR3 is given as CASSVDQGDVGTGELFF. Read as DNA, the sequence is TGTGCCAGCAGCGTAGATCAGGGGGACGTGGGCACCGGGGAGCTGTTTTTT.